These 3 T cell receptor beta chains originate from one sample sequenced in a study of blood T cell repertoires in COVID-19. TCRdb keeps only in-frame clones here, not all; method: immunoSEQ multiplex PCR. This sample has about 76,000 clones, with around 84% found just once. Sequencing input: peripheral blood. All receptors derive from a man between 60 and 75 years old with COVID-19, enrolled during active disease.

The CDR3, as DNA: TGTGCCAGCAGCTTATCGCGCCCCTACGAGCAGTACTTC. Translation: CASSLSRPYEQYF. The V call is TRBV11-2, the J call TRBJ2-7, with no clear D. V was clipped by 2 bases and J by 2 bases, with 7 bases between them. CDR1 and CDR2 from the germline V gene are SGHAT and FQNNGV. The CDR3 loop spans 13 amino acids.

DNA of the CDR3: TGTGCCAGCAGCAAAGTGTCTAGCGGGGTGCCATTTAGCACAGATACGCAGTATTTT. Its translation: CASSKVSSGVPFSTDTQYF. The chain couples TRBV21-1 to TRBJ2-3; TRBD2 is taken as the D call from the table, unchecked against the DNA. TRBV21-1 is shown as a pseudogene. The CDR3 totals 19 residues.

The sample holds a few counts of this clone. The chain combines TRBV28 with TRBJ1-5; TRBD1 agrees at 7 bases. V dropped 1 base and J dropped 0; count of bases not matched to a gene: 12. There are 19 residues in the CDR3. The germline V gene has CDR1 MDHEN and CDR2 SYDVKM. CDR3 bases: TGTGCCAGCAGTTTATATGCCAGGGGGGCGCACTATAGCAATCAGCCCCAGCATTTT. It codes for CASSLYARGAHYSNQPQHF. Based on the CDR3 plus reference TRBV28 and TRBJ1-5, the full variable domain is DVKVTQSSRYLVKRTGEKVFLECVQDMDHENMFWYRQDPGLGLRLIYFSYDVKMKEKGDIPEGYSVSREKKERFSLILESASTNQTSMYLCASSLYARGAHYSNQPQHFGDGTRLSIL.